The 31 T cell receptor beta chains below come from one sample, sequenced in a study of T-cell memory formation after mild COVID-19. TCRdb re-analysed the 5' RACE reads in MiXCR, keeping a single row per CDR3 protein. The profile shows some 300,000 distinct CDR3 sequences, under 25% of them singletons. Sequenced material: PBMCs or a T cell subset sorted from them (not recorded which). Receptors originate from a man aged 18 to 35 who had mild COVID-19 (a few samples of this study predate the infection). Cell type and time point are not known.

This clonotype was seen at least ten times. The chain joins TRBV4-3 to TRBJ2-5, with D tentatively TRBD1 or TRBD2 (6 bases each). Trimming removed 2 bases from V and 5 bases from J, with 15 bases in between. CDR1 is LGHNA, CDR2 YSLEER, per germline. There are 15 residues in the CDR3. CDR3: CASSQQHGGRETQYF. In DNA form, the CDR3 reads TGCGCCAGCAGCCAACAGCACGGGGGCAGGGAGACCCAGTACTTC.

V gene TRBV5-4 combines with J gene TRBJ2-7; 11 bases match TRBD2. The CDR3 sequence is 14 residues long. From germline, CDR1 is SGHNT and CDR2 YYREEE (reference sequence). J gave up 5 bases and V 4 bases, and 5 bases lay outside the gene matches. DNA of the CDR3: TGTGCCAGCAGCCAGGGACTAGCGGCCCACGAGCAGTACGTC. Encoded protein: CASSQGLAAHEQYV.

The J gene is TRBJ1-1, the V gene TRBV10-3, with 8 bases that match TRBD1. CDR1 and CDR2 from the germline V gene are ENHRY and SYGVKD. With 5 bases clipped from V and 6 bases from J, the junction kept 2 bases outside the gene matches. The CDR3 sequence is 12 residues long. CDR3 sequence reads: CAISSTGAEAFF. The CDR3 DNA reads TGTGCCATCAGTTCGACAGGGGCTGAAGCTTTCTTT.

This clonotype was seen a few times. Being one base from a much bigger clone, this may be a read error. The chain has TRBV4-3 and TRBJ2-1; the match to TRBD2 covers 7 bases. CDR1 and CDR2 (germline): LGHNA, YSLEER. This CDR3 is built from 14 residues. V shed 6 bases, J shed 7 bases, and the junction held 9 bases outside the gene matches. This CDR3 reads CASRQLNGGNEQFF. As DNA, the CDR3 is TGCGCCAGCAGACAACTTAACGGGGGGAATGAGCAGTTCTTC.

The CDR3 protein is CASSYDTGGSSGANVLTF. The CDR3 nucleotides read TGTGCCAGCAGTTACGATACGGGGGGGAGCTCTGGGGCCAACGTCCTGACTTTC. This chain connects TRBV6-5 to TRBJ2-6; 8 bases are shared with TRBD2. The CDR3 is 18 amino acids. V lost 2 bases and J lost 0; bases outside the gene matches: 6. Germline values: CDR1 MNHEY, CDR2 SVGAGI.

This clonotype was detected many times. The CDR3 nucleotides read TGTGCCAGCAGCGCCACGGGACAAAGGGACCAGTACTTC. Translating gives CASSATGQRDQYF. This chain links TRBV7-9 with TRBJ2-5; D is perhaps TRBD1 (6 bases). The CDR3 consists of 13 residues. V lost 5 bases and J 10 bases, leaving 17 bases between the germline ends. The germline V gene encodes CDR1 SEHNR and CDR2 FQNEAQ (reference sequence).

Only a few counts were recorded for this clonotype. The V gene is TRBV6-5, the J gene TRBJ2-5; the D gene is possibly TRBD1 (6 bases). Germline CDR1 and CDR2: MNHEY and SVGAGI. Between the trimmed V and J ends, which lost 2 bases and 12 bases, there was a span of 10 bases. This CDR3 comprises 11 residues. The CDR3 region has the DNA TGTGCCAGCAGTTACGTGGGACATGAGTACTTC. This translates into CASSYVGHEYF.

The chain joins TRBV10-3 to TRBJ1-5, with D maybe TRBD1 (6 bases). CDR1 ENHRY and CDR2 SYGVKD come from the germline V gene. The CDR3 is 16 residues long. The V and J ends lost 3 bases and 3 bases respectively, with 15 bases between them. The CDR3 region is CAISDPGAGINQPQHF. The CDR3 DNA sequence: TGTGCCATCAGTGATCCAGGGGCCGGAATCAATCAGCCCCAGCATTTT.

The chain recombines TRBV6-2 or TRBV6-3 with TRBJ2-1, with 7 nucleotides matching TRBD1. CDR1 and CDR2 (germline): MNHEY, SVGEGT. The CDR3 is 17 residues long. V was pared by 4 bases and J by 0 bases, with 9 bases of the junction left unmatched. CDR3 protein: CASSLGTASSSYNEQFF. As DNA, the CDR3 is TGTGCCAGCAGTTTAGGGACAGCCAGTAGCTCCTACAATGAGCAGTTCTTC.

There are a few counts of this clonotype. This rearrangement joins TRBV7-6 to TRBJ2-3; 13 nucleotides align to TRBD2. Germline CDR1 SGHVS, CDR2 FNYEAQ. V lost 5 bases and J lost 4; bases outside the gene matches: 3. The CDR3 consists of 15 residues. The CDR3 nucleotides are TGTGCCAGCAGCCAAGGACTAGCGGGGGCAGATACGCAGTATTTT. This encodes CASSQGLAGADTQYF.

This clonotype was seen a handful of times. This chain connects TRBV2 to TRBJ2-4; 8 nucleotides agree with TRBD2. CDR1 SNHLY and CDR2 FYNNEI come from the germline V gene. This CDR3 comprises 15 residues. V shed 7 bases and J 0 bases; nucleotides not matched to a gene: 5. The CDR3 bases are TGTGCCAGCAATGGCGGGGGGATAGCCAAAAACATTCAGTACTTC. Its translation is CASNGGGIAKNIQYF.

CDR3 sequence: CASSLEASGTDTQYF. In DNA form, the CDR3 reads TGTGCCAGCAGCTTAGAGGCTAGCGGTACAGATACGCAGTATTTT. This chain links TRBV7-2 with TRBJ2-3; 7 nucleotides agree with TRBD2. The trim removed 1 base at V and 3 bases at J, leaving 4 bases unmatched. The CDR3 sequence is 15 residues long. Germline V gene data show CDR1 as SGHTA and CDR2 as FQGNSA.

This rearrangement joins TRBV20-1 to TRBJ1-1; TRBD1 might be the D (5 bases). Trimming took off 5 bases at V and 5 bases at J, with 15 bases between the two ends. Germline V CDR1 and CDR2: DFQATT, SNEGSKA (reference sequence). The CDR3 has 13 residues. CDR3 bases: TGCAGTGCTGTTGGGGGATCGGGAACTGAAGCTTTCTTT. It codes for CSAVGGSGTEAFF.

This chain connects TRBV5-1 to TRBJ2-5, with D maybe TRBD2 (6 bases). V shed 0 bases and J shed 6 bases, with 12 bases lying between them. The CDR3 spans 14 residues. Germline V gene lookup returns CDR1 SGHRS and CDR2 YFSETQ. The CDR3 sequence is CASSLDPGVKTQYF. The CDR3 nucleotides read TGCGCCAGCAGCTTGGATCCGGGGGTGAAGACCCAGTACTTC.

This clonotype has a count of ten or more. The chain uses TRBV6-2 or TRBV6-3 and TRBJ2-3; tentatively, D is TRBD1 (5 bases). The CDR3 runs to 15 residues. Germline V lookup: CDR1 MNHEY, CDR2 SVGEGT. V lost 5 bases, J lost 2 bases, and 14 bases lay in between. The CDR3: CASSPSAGFTDTQYF. CDR3 sequence (DNA): TGTGCCAGCAGTCCCAGCGCAGGGTTCACAGATACGCAGTATTTT.

This clonotype was found a few times. The CDR3 DNA reads as TGTGCCAGCAGCTTAGCGATGCAGGGGCTGGGCACTGAAGCTTTCTTT. It specifies CASSLAMQGLGTEAFF. The V and J genes are TRBV7-2 and TRBJ1-1, with D possibly being TRBD1 (6 bases). The CDR3 has 16 residues. V was cut by 0 bases and J by 4 bases, with 15 bases left in between. Germline V gene lookup returns CDR1 SGHTA and CDR2 FQGNSA.

Remarks on this clonotype: A much larger clone lies one base from this, so it may be a read error. The rearrangement uses TRBV9 and TRBJ1-6, with D possibly being TRBD1 (6 bases). V was trimmed by 4 bases and J by 8 bases, leaving 13 bases between them. Per the germline V gene, CDR1 is SGDLS and CDR2 is YYNGEE. The length of the CDR3 is 14 residues. The CDR3 DNA reads as TGTGCCAGCAGCCCCGTACAGGGAGATTCACCCCTCCACTTT. It codes for CASSPVQGDSPLHF.

The table lists this clonotype with a few counts. This chain joins TRBV20-1 and TRBJ2-1; D remains unclear. This CDR3 has 11 residues. V lost 3 bases, J lost 6 bases, and 6 bases lay in between. Germline V gene lookup returns CDR1 DFQATT and CDR2 SNEGSKA (reference sequence). CDR3 DNA: TGCAGTGCTAGGTCGGGCAATGAGCAGTTCTTC. It is translated as CSARSGNEQFF.

The V call is TRBV7-3, the J call TRBJ2-3; D call uncertain. The CDR3 totals 13 residues. CDR1 SGHTA and CDR2 FQGTGA come from the germline V gene. Trimming shortened V by 2 bases and J by 5 bases, and 8 bases separated the two germline ends. The CDR3: CASSLSQQDTQYF. The CDR3 bases are TGTGCCAGCAGCTTATCCCAACAAGATACGCAGTATTTT. Using reference TRBV7-3 and TRBJ2-3 for the parts outside the CDR3, the full variable domain is GAGVSQTPSNKVTEKGKYVELRCDPISGHTALYWYRQSLGQGPEFLIYFQGTGAADDSGLPNDRFFAVRPEGSVSTLKIQRTERGDSAVYLCASSLSQQDTQYFGPGTRLTVL.

The chain couples TRBV9 to TRBJ2-1; D not resolved. Trimming pared 3 bases from V and 5 bases from J, leaving 6 bases between. The CDR3 has 12 amino acids. The germline V gene encodes CDR1 SGDLS and CDR2 YYNGEE. The CDR3 sequence: CASSAVHNEQFF. CDR3 DNA: TGTGCCAGCAGCGCCGTCCACAATGAGCAGTTCTTC.

A few counts support this clonotype. The chain recombines TRBV28 with TRBJ2-3; 12 nucleotides line up with TRBD1. The V segment lost 2 bases and the J segment 4 bases; nucleotides outside the gene matches: 4. The CDR3 length is 16 residues. The germline CDR1 and CDR2 sequences are MDHEN and SYDVKM. The CDR3 here is CASSLIGTGGPDTQYF. CDR3 bases: TGTGCCAGCAGTTTAATCGGGACAGGGGGCCCAGATACGCAGTATTTT.

The chain joins TRBV5-5 to TRBJ2-7, with 10 nucleotides matching TRBD2. The CDR3 runs 15 residues. From germline, CDR1 is SGHKS and CDR2 YYEKEE (reference sequence). J lost 4 bases, V lost 3 bases, and 7 bases had no gene match. The CDR3 nucleotides are TGTGCCAGCAGCTCATACGTAGCGGGGGGATACGAGCAGTACGTC. This gives the protein CASSSYVAGGYEQYV.

The genes are TRBV7-9 and TRBJ1-5; 8 nucleotides align to TRBD1. This CDR3 has 12 amino acids. V was pared by 9 bases and J by 6 bases, with 4 bases of the junction left unmatched. Per germline, CDR1 SEHNR and CDR2 FQNEAQ (reference sequence). DNA for the CDR3: TGTGCCAGTGGACAGGGAAGTCAGCCCCAGCATTTT. Protein product: CASGQGSQPQHF.

The rearrangement uses TRBV12-3 or TRBV12-4 and TRBJ2-3; D remains ambiguous. Trimming removed 2 bases at V and 3 bases at J, with 12 bases between. The CDR3 sequence is 15 residues long. The CDR3 loop is CASSLLGSLTDTQYF. The CDR3 nucleotides are TGTGCCAGCAGTTTATTGGGCAGTCTAACAGATACGCAGTATTTT.

This rearrangement joins TRBV19 to TRBJ2-2; no firm D call. This CDR3 is built from 13 residues. Trimming left V 5 bases short and J 4 bases short, with 8 bases between. Germline V lookup: CDR1 LNHDA, CDR2 SQIVND (reference sequence). CDR3: CASSWTVTGELFF. In DNA, the CDR3 is TGTGCCAGTAGTTGGACCGTCACCGGGGAGCTGTTTTTT. The full variable domain, rest sourced from reference TRBV19 and TRBJ2-2, is DGGITQSPKYLFRKEGQNVTLSCEQNLNHDAMYWYRQDPGQGLRLIYYSQIVNDFQKGDIAEGYSVSREKKESFPLTVTSAQKNPTAFYLCASSWTVTGELFFGEGSRLTVL.

The chain joins TRBV12-3 or TRBV12-4 to TRBJ2-1; D may be TRBD1 or TRBD2 (5 bases each). The CDR3 consists of 11 residues. Trimming pared 6 bases from V and 12 bases from J, leaving 12 bases between. For the CDR3, the DNA is TGTGCCAGCAGGGGGGTTGTGGGGCAGTTCTTC. Amino acids: CASRGVVGQFF.

J is TRBJ2-1 and V is TRBV5-1, with unresolved D. Trimming pared 4 bases from V and 9 bases from J, leaving 11 bases between. The CDR3 is 12 residues long. Germline CDR1 SGHRS, CDR2 YFSETQ. CDR3 nucleotide sequence: TGCGCCAGCAGCGCCGACATCGGTGAGCAGTTCTTC. It specifies CASSADIGEQFF.

This clonotype has only one observation. V is TRBV9 and J is TRBJ1-3; possibly TRBD1 for D (5 bases). V was shortened by 0 bases and J by 8 bases, with 18 bases between the two germline ends. Looked up from germline, CDR1 is SGDLS and CDR2 is YYNGEE. The CDR3 is 16 amino acids. This CDR3 reads CASSVASGEIWDTIYF. CDR3 bases: TGTGCCAGCAGCGTAGCTTCGGGGGAGATTTGGGACACCATATATTTT.

This clonotype was seen once. The chain has TRBV3-1 and TRBJ2-5; D possibly uses TRBD1 or TRBD2 (5 bases each). The V end lost 4 bases, the J end lost 4 bases, and 19 bases lay between the germline ends. There are 16 residues in the CDR3. Per the germline V gene, CDR1 is LGHDT and CDR2 is YNNKEL (reference sequence). The CDR3 DNA reads TGTGCCAGCAGCCCCGGGGCCCGAGGTGGCAGAGAGACCCAGTACTTC. The encoded protein is CASSPGARGGRETQYF.

The rearrangement links TRBV7-9 to TRBJ2-6; D gene uncertain. The ends were cut back, 2 bases at V and 0 bases at J, with 17 bases in the middle. CDR1 is SEHNR and CDR2 is FQNEAQ in the germline V gene (reference sequence). There are 19 residues in the CDR3. CDR3 bases: TGTGCCAGCAGCTTACTGCAAGTAGACCGACTCTCTGGGGCCAACGTCCTGACTTTC. Translated, it gives CASSLLQVDRLSGANVLTF.

This chain connects TRBV19 to TRBJ1-1; D unresolved. Per the germline V gene, CDR1 is LNHDA and CDR2 is SQIVND (reference sequence). The CDR3 has 14 amino acids. The V gene lost 3 bases and the J gene lost 0 bases, with 8 bases spanning the gap. The CDR3 region is CASSIRAMNTEAFF. CDR3 coding DNA: TGTGCCAGTAGTATCCGAGCGATGAACACTGAAGCTTTCTTT.